Each of the 22 T cell receptor beta chains below was sequenced from the same sample in a study of tissue T cells after allogeneic stem cell transplantation. The method was immunoSEQ multiplex PCR; TCRdb's version includes in-frame clones alone and lacks a portion of them. The table lists approximately 6,200 clones, roughly half of them singletons. Described time point: mouse harvest day 7 after allogeneic transplant. Each mouse received 10^7 T-cell-depleted marrow cells plus 10^6 splenic CD5+ T cells by tail vein. Sample: skin. Receptors originate from a female BALB/c mouse given C57BL/6 T cells with graft-versus-host disease after an allogeneic hematopoietic cell transplant.

On this clone itself: The listed genes are named as in mouse. The CDR3 end is not reached by the read, which stops 1 residue before it; the germline J gene fills it in. The V gene is TRBV26, the J gene TRBJ2-1; TRBD2 matches at 11 bases. In germline, CDR1 is KGHPV, CDR2 FQNQEV (reference sequence). The CDR3 has 15 amino acids. Trimming at V came to 5 bases and at J to 2 bases, leaving 2 bases not matched to a gene. The DNA read from the CDR3 is TGTGCCAGCAGTAGACTGGGGGGGTACTATGCTGAGCAGTTC. Its protein is CASSRLGGYYAEQF. The entire CDR3 protein reads CASSRLGGYYAEQFF.

About this clone: Here the gene names and germline are mouse. The read terminates 1 residue before the CDR3 end, so the remaining end is supplied by the germline J gene. The V call is TRBV19, the J call TRBJ2-7; D assignment may be TRBD1 or TRBD2 (5 bases each). In germline, CDR1 is FNHDT, CDR2 SITEND (reference sequence). V shed 2 bases and J shed 0 bases, with 12 bases lying between them. The CDR3 has 15 amino acids. This CDR3 is CASSIGDPSSYEQYF. The part of the CDR3 DNA that was read is TGTGCCAGCAGTATTGGGGACCCGAGCTCCTATGAACAGTAC.

This clone was picked up a small number of times. The gene names here belong to mouse. Read sequence stops 1 residue before the CDR3 end, and the germline J gene provides the missing end. The chain has TRBV26 and TRBJ1-5; a weak D match, TRBD1 (5 bases). V lost 6 bases and J 1 base, leaving 7 bases between the germline ends. Per germline, CDR1 KGHPV and CDR2 FQNQEV (reference sequence). The CDR3 runs to 13 residues. The CDR3 DNA, read in part, is TGTGCCAGCAGCCGGACAAACAACCAGGCTCCGCTT. Translation: CASSRTNNQAPL. The complete CDR3 sequence is CASSRTNNQAPLF. Based on the CDR3 plus reference TRBV26 and TRBJ1-5, the full variable domain is NSKVIQTPRYLVKGQGQKAKMRCIPEKGHPVVFWYQQNKNNEFKFLINFQNQEVLQQIDMTEKRFSAECPSNSPCSLEIQSSEAGDSALYLCASSRTNNQAPLFGEGTRLSVL.

Worth noting for this clone: Any gene name here is a mouse gene name. The read is 1 residue too short to cover the CDR3 end, so that end is filled in from the germline J gene. The gene calls are TRBV12-2 and TRBJ1-3, with a weak D call TRBD1 (5 bases). This CDR3 region has 14 residues. Germline V gene lookup returns CDR1 SGHLS and CDR2 HYDKME. The V gene lost 4 bases and the J gene lost 0 bases, with 9 bases spanning the gap. The CDR3 bases that were read are TGTGCCAGCTCGCAGGGTAATTCTGGAAATACGCTCTAT. Its translation: CASSQGNSGNTLY. The full CDR3 protein reads CASSQGNSGNTLYF.

Remarks on this clone: The gene names here belong to mouse. The CDR3 end is not reached by the read, which stops 1 residue before it; the germline J gene fills it in. The rearrangement joins TRBV23 to TRBJ2-1; TRBD1 was called by the table and not checked on the DNA. The CDR3 spans 13 residues. The germline CDR1 and CDR2 sequences are KGHTA and FQNQQP. The CDR3 protein is CSSRPGQYAEQFF. Incomplete CDR3 DNA: TGCTCCAGCAGGCCGGGACAATATGCTGAGCAGTTC.

As regards this clone: Gene names and germline refer to mouse. The read is 1 residue too short to cover the CDR3 end, so that end is filled in from the germline J gene. Additional DNA sequences in this sample encode the identical CDR3. The genes are TRBV26 and TRBJ2-5, with unresolved D. Germline-derived CDR1 and CDR2 are KGHPV and FQNQEV (reference sequence). The CDR3 runs to 14 residues. With 3 bases removed from V and 0 bases from J, the gap between germline ends came to 7 bases. Partial CDR3 DNA: TGTGCCAGCAGTCTTCAAATTAACCAAGACACCCAGTAC. Translated, it gives CASSLQINQDTQY. In full, the CDR3 reads CASSLQINQDTQYF. The full variable domain, with the rest looked up from reference TRBV26 and TRBJ2-5, is NSKVIQTPRYLVKGQGQKAKMRCIPEKGHPVVFWYQQNKNNEFKFLINFQNQEVLQQIDMTEKRFSAECPSNSPCSLEIQSSEAGDSALYLCASSLQINQDTQYFGPGTRLLVL.

Comment on this clone: The gene symbols are mouse symbols. Sequencing ends 1 residue short of the CDR3 end; the germline J gene provides the rest. This chain joins TRBV13-1 and TRBJ1-5, with a tentative D call TRBD1 (5 bases). V dropped 5 bases and J dropped 3 bases, with 9 bases sitting between them. The CDR3 consists of 13 residues. CDR1 NSHNY and CDR2 SYGAGN come from the germline V gene. CDR3 bases read: TGTGCCAGCAGGGGGGGAGGCAACCAGGCTCCGCTT. Translating it yields CASRGGGNQAPL. The whole CDR3 reads CASRGGGNQAPLF.

About this clone itself: Gene names are mouse gene names. The read ends 1 residue shy of where the CDR3 ends; the end is completed using the germline J gene. V is TRBV31 and J is TRBJ1-1; perhaps TRBD1 as D (6 bases). CDR3 length: 13 amino acids. Germline CDR1 GKSSPN, CDR2 SITVG. V gave up 2 bases and J gave up 3 bases, with 10 bases separating them. The sequenced part of the CDR3 DNA is TGTGCCTGGAGTTTAGGGGGAGACACAGAAGTCTTC. It translates to CAWSLGGDTEVF. The complete CDR3 sequence is CAWSLGGDTEVFF.

As regards this clone: Gene names refer to mouse genes. The CDR3 end lies 1 residue beyond the end of the read and is filled in from the germline J gene. The rearrangement links TRBV12-2 to TRBJ1-2; weak D call: TRBD1 (6 bases). The CDR3 is 13 residues long. Trimming cost V 2 bases and J 0 bases, with 6 bases left between them. In germline, CDR1 is SGHLS, CDR2 HYDKME. The sequenced part of the CDR3 DNA is TGTGCCAGCTCTCGACAGGCAAACTCCGACTACACC. Amino acid sequence: CASSRQANSDYT. The complete CDR3 protein is CASSRQANSDYTF. Full variable domain (remainder filled in from reference TRBV12-2 and TRBJ1-2): NSGVVQSPRYIIKGKGERSILKCIPISGHLSVAWYQQTQGQELKFFIQHYDKMERDKGNLPSRFSVQQFDDYHSEMNMSALELEDSAVYFCASSRQANSDYTFGSGTRLLVI.

In its sample, this clone was seen a few times. Each gene name is a mouse one. Sequencing ends 1 residue short of the CDR3 end; the germline J gene provides the rest. The chain is built from TRBV26 and TRBJ2-3; no reliable D call. CDR1 and CDR2 (germline): KGHPV, FQNQEV (reference sequence). This CDR3 is built from 14 residues. V was trimmed by 4 bases and J by 0 bases, leaving 8 bases between them. The chain's CDR3 is CASSPIQSAETLYF. Partial CDR3 DNA: TGTGCCAGCAGTCCTATACAAAGTGCAGAAACGCTGTAT. Complete variable domain (other parts from reference TRBV26 and TRBJ2-3): NSKVIQTPRYLVKGQGQKAKMRCIPEKGHPVVFWYQQNKNNEFKFLINFQNQEVLQQIDMTEKRFSAECPSNSPCSLEIQSSEAGDSALYLCASSPIQSAETLYFGSGTRLTVL.

There are a few counts of this clone. The germline and genes are mouse ones. The sequenced part of the CDR3 DNA is TGTGCCAGCAGCCGGGACAGAATCTATAATTCGCCCCTCTAC. Translation gives CASSRDRIYNSPLY. The whole CDR3 is CASSRDRIYNSPLYF. J is TRBJ1-6 and V is TRBV19, with TRBD1 identical over 7 bases. The CDR3 is cut off 1 residue early in the read; its end comes from the germline J gene. TRBJ1-6 is marked as an open reading frame, function uncertain. Losses at the gene ends were 5 bases for V and 3 bases for J; bases not matched to a gene: 5. The CDR3 has 15 residues. Germline V gene data show CDR1 as FNHDT and CDR2 as SITEND (reference sequence).

This clone showed up just a few times. Gene names and germline refer to mouse. The read ends 1 residue early relative to the CDR3; the germline J gene fills the gap. The genes are TRBV26 and TRBJ1-3, with D possibly TRBD1 on 6 matching bases. The CDR3 is 14 residues long. V was pared by 4 bases and J by 0 bases, with 7 bases between. Germline assignment: CDR1 KGHPV and CDR2 FQNQEV (reference sequence). The DNA read from the CDR3 is TGTGCCAGCAGTCGGGACAATTCTGGAAATACGCTCTAT. Amino acid sequence: CASSRDNSGNTLY. The full CDR3 protein is CASSRDNSGNTLYF.

Turning to this clone: Gene names are mouse gene names. The read ends 1 residue before the CDR3 terminus; that terminus is restored from the germline J gene. The J gene is TRBJ1-1, the V gene TRBV3; possibly TRBD1 for D (5 bases). CDR1 SNHLY and CDR2 FYNGKV come from the germline V gene (reference sequence). Between the trimmed V and J ends, which lost 5 bases and 1 base, there was a span of 8 bases. The CDR3 has 13 residues. The covered CDR3 bases are TGTGCCAGCAGCACCCAGGGAAACACAGAAGTCTTC. It translates to CASSTQGNTEVF. The full CDR3 reads CASSTQGNTEVFF.

Comments on this clone: Mouse gene names and germline throughout. The read ends 1 residue shy of where the CDR3 ends; the end is completed using the germline J gene. The chain has TRBV3 and TRBJ2-3; no firm D call. Deletions cut 0 bases from V and 0 bases from J, with 4 bases between. The CDR3 runs to 14 residues. The germline CDR1 and CDR2 sequences are SNHLY and FYNGKV (reference sequence). CDR3 in amino acids: CASSLAGSAETLYF. CDR3 DNA, as far as it was read: TGTGCCAGCAGCTTAGCTGGGAGTGCAGAAACGCTGTAT.

Of note for this clone: Mouse names are used for the genes. The CDR3 end lies 1 residue beyond the end of the read and is filled in from the germline J gene. The chain joins TRBV3 to TRBJ1-1; no firm D call. Trimming shortened V by 5 bases and J by 1 base, and 11 bases separated the two germline ends. CDR1 and CDR2 from the germline V gene are SNHLY and FYNGKV (reference sequence). CDR3 length: 14 amino acids. CDR3 DNA, as far as it was read: TGTGCCAGCAGCCCCGACGGGTGGAACACAGAAGTCTTC. As protein: CASSPDGWNTEVF. The whole CDR3 sequence reads CASSPDGWNTEVFF.

A word on this clone: Mouse gene names and germline throughout. Read data end 1 residue before the CDR3 end; the end is taken from the germline J gene. V gene TRBV3 combines with J gene TRBJ2-3; 12 nucleotides line up with TRBD2. This CDR3 is built from 14 residues. V lost 6 bases to trimming and J lost 3 bases; unmatched junction nucleotides: 1. From germline, CDR1 is SNHLY and CDR2 FYNGKV (reference sequence). Incomplete CDR3 DNA: TGTGCCAGCAGGACTGGGGGGGCCGCAGAAACGCTGTAT. This gives the protein CASRTGGAAETLY. The full-length CDR3 reads as CASRTGGAAETLYF. The full variable domain, in which reference TRBV3 and TRBJ2-3 provide the parts outside the CDR3, is GPKVLQIPSHQIIDMGQMVTLNCDPVSNHLYFYWYKQILGQQMEFLVNFYNGKVMEKSKLFKDQFSVERPDGSYFTLKIQPTALEDSAVYFCASRTGGAAETLYFGSGTRLTVL.

This clone has more than one count but fewer than ten. The gene symbols are mouse symbols. The read finishes 1 residue shy of the CDR3 end, and the germline J gene is used to complete it. This chain joins TRBV26 and TRBJ2-1, with unresolved D. The CDR3 covers 13 residues. Trimming cost V 4 bases and J 0 bases, with 4 bases left between them. Germline CDR1 is KGHPV and CDR2 is FQNQEV (reference sequence). The covered CDR3 bases are TGTGCCAGCAGTCCTTATAACTATGCTGAGCAGTTC. Its protein product is CASSPYNYAEQF. The whole CDR3 protein is CASSPYNYAEQFF. Full variable domain (outside the CDR3, taken from reference TRBV26 and TRBJ2-1): NSKVIQTPRYLVKGQGQKAKMRCIPEKGHPVVFWYQQNKNNEFKFLINFQNQEVLQQIDMTEKRFSAECPSNSPCSLEIQSSEAGDSALYLCASSPYNYAEQFFGPGTRLTVL.

Notes on this clone: Gene names are mouse gene names. The CDR3 is cut off 1 residue early in the read; its end comes from the germline J gene. The rearrangement uses TRBV3 and TRBJ1-1; 7 bases are shared with TRBD1. This CDR3 has 14 amino acids. From germline, CDR1 is SNHLY and CDR2 FYNGKV (reference sequence). The V and J ends lost 4 bases and 2 bases, in that order; junction bases with no gene match: 4. This chain's CDR3 is CASSSSGGNTEVFF. The covered CDR3 bases are TGTGCCAGCAGCTCTTCAGGGGGTAACACAGAAGTCTTC.

On this clone itself: Gene names refer to mouse genes. CDR3 residues: CASTPSSAETLYF. CDR3 DNA, as far as it was read: TGTGCCAGTACTCCCTCAAGTGCAGAAACGCTGTAT. The J gene is TRBJ2-3, the V gene TRBV26; D is uncertain. The sequence runs out 1 residue before the end of the CDR3; the remainder is reconstructed from the germline J gene. Germline assignment: CDR1 KGHPV and CDR2 FQNQEV (reference sequence). The CDR3 contains 13 residues. V was clipped by 9 bases and J by 0 bases, with 10 bases between them. The complete variable domain, with remaining parts taken from reference TRBV26 and TRBJ2-3, reads NSKVIQTPRYLVKGQGQKAKMRCIPEKGHPVVFWYQQNKNNEFKFLINFQNQEVLQQIDMTEKRFSAECPSNSPCSLEIQSSEAGDSALYLCASTPSSAETLYFGSGTRLTVL.

This clone was counted only a few times. Gene names and germline refer to mouse. The read terminates 1 residue ahead of where the CDR3 ends, so the germline J gene completes it. V usage is TRBV16 and J usage is TRBJ2-3; 9 nucleotides line up with TRBD1. The CDR3 runs 14 residues. V was clipped by 3 bases and J by 4 bases; unmatched bases: 2. Germline CDR1 is SGHSA and CDR2 is FRNQAP. CDR3 in amino acids: CASSFGTGTETLYF. CDR3 bases read: TGTGCAAGCAGCTTCGGGACAGGGACAGAAACGCTGTAT.

The table lists this clone with a count of one. Germline and genes: mouse. The read terminates 1 residue ahead of where the CDR3 ends, so the germline J gene completes it. The V call is TRBV3, the J call TRBJ2-3; no clear D gene. CDR3 size: 15 residues. Trimming shortened V by 1 base and J by 0 bases, and 8 bases separated the two germline ends. Per germline, CDR1 SNHLY and CDR2 FYNGKV (reference sequence). The CDR3 region is CASSLGWASAETLYF. The part of the CDR3 DNA that was read is TGTGCCAGCAGCTTAGGATGGGCTAGTGCAGAAACGCTGTAT.

About this clone itself: The junction and the germline gene differ at one end; a read error may be behind it. The gene names here belong to mouse. The read halts 1 residue ahead of the CDR3 end, with the missing end drawn from the germline J gene. Other DNA variants within this sample encode the same CDR3. The chain joins TRBV1 to TRBJ1-1; 7 bases map to TRBD1. Germline CDR1 NSQYPW, CDR2 LRSPGD (reference sequence). The CDR3 is 13 amino acids. CDR3 DNA, as far as it was read: TGCACTTGCAGTGCAGGGACAGACACAGAAGTCTTC. It specifies CTCSAGTDTEVF. In full, the CDR3 reads CTCSAGTDTEVFF.